These 7 T cell receptor beta chains were all obtained from the same sample, sequenced in a study of patients and donors after allogeneic stem cell transplantation. Each CDR3 protein gets one entry after TCRdb re-called the RT-PCR reads with MiXCR. The top ten hold 11% of the sample, which has roughly 200,000 distinct CDR3 sequences, over 30% seen once. Sequenced material: blood, either unsorted or a sorted T cell fraction (not recorded which). These receptors originate from a human donor who was either an allogeneic HSCT recipient or a stem cell or donor lymphocyte infusion donor (not recorded which). It is not recorded whose cells these are; they may come from a transplant donor.

This clonotype was counted only a few times. The chain links TRBV28 to TRBJ1-1, with TRBD1 matching 9 bases. V lost 6 bases and J lost 4; bases outside the gene matches: 6. CDR3 length equals 14 residues. Germline V gene sequence: CDR1 MDHEN, CDR2 SYDVKM. For the CDR3, the DNA is TGTGCCAGCAGCCCGACAGGGGGATTCACTGAAGCTTTCTTT. Encoded protein: CASSPTGGFTEAFF.

V usage is TRBV12-3 or TRBV12-4 and J usage is TRBJ1-1; possibly TRBD1 for D (6 bases). V lost 8 bases and J 8 bases, leaving 12 bases between the germline ends. The CDR3 runs 11 residues. In DNA form, the CDR3 reads TGTGCCAGCCCTGGGGGCCTAGAAGCTTTCTTT. This codes for CASPGGLEAFF.

This clonotype was counted a few times. The chain joins TRBV3-1 to TRBJ1-1; D gene uncertain. Germline lookup yields CDR1 LGHDT and CDR2 YNNKEL (reference sequence). CDR3 length equals 12 residues. Between the trimmed V and J ends, which lost 2 bases and 11 bases, there was a span of 12 bases. As DNA, the CDR3 is TGTGCCAGCAGCCAAATGGGGTCGAGGGCTTTCTTT. It codes for CASSQMGSRAFF.

CDR3 DNA: TGTGCCAGCAGCTTATCCTACAGGGGCCCCTACAATGAGCAGTTCTTC. Amino acid sequence: CASSLSYRGPYNEQFF. V and J are TRBV7-3 and TRBJ2-1; 7 bases map to TRBD1. There are 16 residues in the CDR3. CDR1 and CDR2 from the germline V gene are SGHTA and FQGTGA. The V and J ends lost 2 bases and 2 bases, in that order; junction bases with no gene match: 6. Full variable domain (remainder filled in from reference TRBV7-3 and TRBJ2-1): GAGVSQTPSNKVTEKGKYVELRCDPISGHTALYWYRQSLGQGPEFLIYFQGTGAADDSGLPNDRFFAVRPEGSVSTLKIQRTERGDSAVYLCASSLSYRGPYNEQFFGPGTRLTVL.

Only a few counts were recorded for this clonotype. V gene TRBV12-3 or TRBV12-4 combines with J gene TRBJ2-7, with 9 nucleotides matching TRBD1. Trimming at V came to 7 bases and at J to 1 base, leaving 5 bases not matched to a gene. The CDR3 is 14 amino acids. The CDR3 nucleotides are TGTGCCAGCACTAGGGACAGGGTGTCCTACGAGCAGTACTTC. As protein: CASTRDRVSYEQYF.

This chain links TRBV2 with TRBJ1-1, with D perhaps TRBD1 (5 bases). This CDR3 contains 13 residues. Trimming removed 11 bases from V and 3 bases from J, with 16 bases in between. Germline V gene data show CDR1 as SNHLY and CDR2 as FYNNEI. The CDR3 spells CASNPGTDTEAFF. The CDR3 nucleotides read TGTGCCTCAAACCCCGGGACGGACACTGAAGCTTTCTTT.

The gene calls are TRBV20-1 and TRBJ2-7; D is perhaps TRBD1 (5 bases). The CDR3 loop spans 11 amino acids. CDR1 is DFQATT, CDR2 SNEGSKA, per germline (reference sequence). The V and J ends lost 8 bases and 6 bases respectively, with 14 bases between them. This CDR3 reads CSKQGRGEQYF. CDR3 DNA sequence: TGCAGTAAGCAGGGTAGGGGCGAGCAGTACTTC.